Shown below are 20 T cell receptor beta chains from a single sample sequenced in a study of cytomegalovirus exposure and HLA in healthy donors. Measured with immunoSEQ multiplex PCR; TCRdb has only the in-frame clones, and not every one. The sample has roughly 280,000 clones, about 86% seen once; the top ten hold about 1%. Source material: PBMCs. Receptors were obtained from a woman in her late teens or twenties in good health and CMV-seronegative.

This clone is a singleton in its sample. V and J are TRBV7-2 and TRBJ2-7; 8 nucleotides align to TRBD1. The CDR3 is made up of 15 amino acids. Trimming cost V 5 bases and J 0 bases; bases outside gene matches: 6. Per germline, CDR1 SGHTA and CDR2 FQGNSA. In DNA, the CDR3 is TGTGCCAGCAGCCGAACAGGGGGACCCTCCTACGAGCAGTACTTC. Translating it yields CASSRTGGPSYEQYF.

This clone was seen only once. The chain combines TRBV30 with TRBJ2-2, with D perhaps matching TRBD2 (7 bases). The CDR3 loop spans 15 amino acids. Trimming cost V 2 bases and J 0 bases, with 10 bases left between them. Looked up from germline, CDR1 is GTSNPN and CDR2 is SVGIG (reference sequence). The CDR3 region is CAWSKGGTNTGELFF. The DNA of the CDR3 is TGTGCCTGGAGTAAGGGGGGGACGAACACCGGGGAGCTGTTTTTT.

The rearrangement links TRBV25-1 to TRBJ1-1, with TRBD1 identical over 7 bases. The CDR3 runs to 13 residues. Germline V lookup: CDR1 MGHDK, CDR2 SYGVNS. V trimming: 8 bases; J trimming: 2 bases; junction bases outside the gene matches: 5. The CDR3 nucleotides read TGTGCCAGCTTTGACAGGGCCAACACTGAAGCTTTCTTT. Its protein is CASFDRANTEAFF.

The chain employs TRBV7-8 and TRBJ2-7; 9 positions match TRBD2. Germline lookup yields CDR1 SGHVS and CDR2 FQNEAQ. The length of the CDR3 is 16 residues. Unmatched junction bases numbered 10, after V lost 5 bases and J lost 2 bases. CDR3 loop: CASSPSLAGGTYEQYF. CDR3 nucleotide sequence: TGTGCCAGCAGCCCATCCCTGGCGGGAGGGACCTACGAGCAGTACTTC. The complete variable domain, with remaining parts taken from reference TRBV7-8 and TRBJ2-7, reads GAGVSQSPRYKVAKRGQDVALRCDPISGHVSLFWYQQALGQGPEFLTYFQNEAQLDKSGLPSDRFFAERPEGSVSTLKIQRTQQEDSAVYLCASSPSLAGGTYEQYFGPGTRLTVT.

V is TRBV7-9 and J is TRBJ1-1, with 8 bases that match TRBD1. The CDR3 spans 17 residues. Germline assignment: CDR1 SEHNR and CDR2 FQNEAQ (reference sequence). J lost 0 bases, V lost 0 bases, and 6 bases had no gene match. The CDR3 here is CASSLAQGARVNTEAFF. In DNA, the CDR3 is TGTGCCAGCAGCTTAGCGCAGGGGGCGCGGGTGAACACTGAAGCTTTCTTT. Based on the CDR3 plus reference TRBV7-9 and TRBJ1-1, the full variable domain is DTGVSQNPRHKITKRGQNVTFRCDPISEHNRLYWYRQTLGQGPEFLTYFQNEAQLEKSRLLSDRFSAERPKGSFSTLEIQRTEQGDSAMYLCASSLAQGARVNTEAFFGQGTRLTVV.

This clone was counted once. The V and J genes are TRBV9 and TRBJ2-5; 8 bases match TRBD2. Germline-derived CDR1 and CDR2 are SGDLS and YYNGEE. Unmatched junction bases numbered 5, after V lost 3 bases and J lost 1 base. The CDR3 contains 15 residues. The CDR3 sequence is CASSGAGGLQETQYF. CDR3 coding DNA: TGTGCCAGCAGCGGGGCGGGAGGCCTCCAAGAGACCCAGTACTTC. Using reference TRBV9 and TRBJ2-5 for the parts outside the CDR3, the full variable domain is DSGVTQTPKHLITATGQRVTLRCSPRSGDLSVYWYQQSLDQGLQFLIQYYNGEERAKGNILERFSAQQFPDLHSELNLSSLELGDSALYFCASSGAGGLQETQYFGPGTRLLVL.

This sequence joins TRBV6-5 and TRBJ1-2; 8 positions match TRBD1. V was pared by 2 bases and J by 8 bases, with 7 bases of the junction left unmatched. The CDR3 runs 14 residues. Germline V gives CDR1 MNHEY, CDR2 SVGAGI. CDR3 in amino acids: CASSYAGQGKGYTF. CDR3 in DNA: TGTGCCAGCAGTTACGCCGGACAGGGCAAGGGCTACACCTTC.

The sample holds one count of this clone. DNA of the CDR3: TGTGCCAGCAGCGGGGACAGGCAGTACTTC. Translating it yields CASSGDRQYF. The chain links TRBV11-2 to TRBJ2-7; 7 positions agree with TRBD1. Germline CDR1 reads SGHAT; CDR2 reads FQNNGV. This CDR3 spans 10 amino acids. Germline trimming cut 5 bases from V and 9 bases from J; bases unmatched to any gene: 1.

V usage is TRBV19 and J usage is TRBJ2-1; 9 bases are shared with TRBD1. CDR3 length equals 15 residues. Trimming took 11 bases from V and 4 from J; bases not matched to a gene: 12. Germline V gives CDR1 LNHDA, CDR2 SQIVND (reference sequence). The chain's CDR3 is CASTVLGQGYNEQFF. Written as DNA, the CDR3 is TGTGCCTCGACCGTTTTAGGACAGGGGTACAATGAGCAGTTCTTC.

The chain carries TRBV12-5 and TRBJ2-3; D may be TRBD2 (6 bases). V dropped 0 bases and J dropped 2 bases, with 18 bases sitting between them. Looked up from germline, CDR1 is LGHNT and CDR2 is FRNRAP. This CDR3 has 18 residues. The CDR3 protein is CASGLVLSRGPFTDTQYF. The CDR3 DNA reads as TGTGCTAGTGGTTTGGTATTATCGCGGGGCCCCTTCACAGATACGCAGTATTTT. Variable domain in full (rest from reference TRBV12-5 and TRBJ2-3): DARVTQTPRHKVTEMGQEVTMRCQPILGHNTVFWYRQTMMQGLELLAYFRNRAPLDDSGMPKDRFSAEMPDATLATLKIQPSEPRDSAVYFCASGLVLSRGPFTDTQYFGPGTRLTVL.

The chain links TRBV7-8 to TRBJ2-5; the D gene is possibly TRBD1 (6 bases). The germline V gene has CDR1 SGHVS and CDR2 FQNEAQ. V lost 5 bases to trimming and J lost 5 bases, with 15 bases between them. The CDR3 runs 14 residues. CDR3 nucleotides: TGTGCCAGCAGCCCCAACGAGGGGGACGAGACCCAGTACTTC. Residues: CASSPNEGDETQYF.

This chain joins TRBV7-9 and TRBJ2-7, with a weak D call TRBD2 (6 bases). Germline lookup yields CDR1 SEHNR and CDR2 FQNEAQ (reference sequence). The CDR3 runs 13 residues. Trimming shortened V by 7 bases and J by 6 bases, and 16 bases separated the two germline ends. In DNA form, the CDR3 reads TGTGCCAGCACTTTATTGGAGGGTTCCGAGCAGTACTTC. This sequence encodes CASTLLEGSEQYF.

The V call is TRBV7-2, the J call TRBJ2-7; 15 nucleotides align to TRBD2. The CDR3 runs 16 residues. The ends lost 4 bases at V and 4 bases at J; junction bases unmatched: 5. CDR1 is SGHTA and CDR2 is FQGNSA in the germline V gene. The CDR3 DNA reads TGTGCCAGCAGCTCGTCCGGGACTAGCGGGAGGTACGAGCAGTACTTC. Its translation: CASSSSGTSGRYEQYF.

The V gene is TRBV7-2, the J gene TRBJ2-5; the D gene is possibly TRBD2 (5 bases). V was pared by 5 bases and J by 5 bases, with 15 bases between. Germline CDR1 and CDR2: SGHTA and FQGNSA. CDR3 length equals 14 residues. The CDR3 reads CASSPGLGRETQYF. The DNA for the CDR3 is TGTGCCAGCAGCCCCGGACTCGGAAGGGAGACCCAGTACTTC. The whole variable domain, filled in from reference TRBV7-2 and TRBJ2-5, reads GAGVSQSPSNKVTEKGKDVELRCDPISGHTALYWYRQSLGQGLEFLIYFQGNSAPDKSGLPSDRFSAERTGGSVSTLTIQRTQQEDSAVYLCASSPGLGRETQYFGPGTRLLVL.

This chain links TRBV2 with TRBJ1-1; D uncertain. Trimming removed 8 bases from V and 4 bases from J, with 17 bases in between. There are 14 residues in the CDR3. In germline, CDR1 is SNHLY, CDR2 FYNNEI. CDR3 bases: TGTGCCAGCGGATATAGGGTCGAGGGCACTGAAGCTTTCTTT. This translates into CASGYRVEGTEAFF.

This chain connects TRBV5-4 to TRBJ2-7, with TRBD1 matching over 10 bases. The CDR3 has 13 amino acids. The ends lost 3 bases at V and 6 bases at J; junction bases unmatched: 3. CDR1 is SGHNT, CDR2 YYREEE, per germline (reference sequence). The CDR3 sequence: CASSSTGGTEQYF. The DNA of the CDR3 is TGTGCCAGCAGCTCGACAGGGGGCACCGAGCAGTACTTC.

This clone was seen once. The gene calls are TRBV7-9 and TRBJ1-4, with D perhaps TRBD1 (5 bases). CDR1 is SEHNR, CDR2 FQNEAQ, per germline (reference sequence). Trimming pared 3 bases from V and 5 bases from J, leaving 10 bases between. The CDR3 totals 14 residues. The CDR3 DNA reads TGTGCCAGCAGCTTTAGACAGACCAATGAAAAACTGTTTTTT. Translating it yields CASSFRQTNEKLFF.

The chain recombines TRBV6-5 with TRBJ2-5; D is possibly TRBD1 (5 bases). With 0 bases removed from V and 2 bases from J, the gap between germline ends came to 10 bases. Germline-derived CDR1 and CDR2 are MNHEY and SVGAGI. The CDR3 contains 15 residues. The CDR3 spells CASSYSPGPQETQYF. The CDR3 nucleotides are TGTGCCAGCAGTTACTCCCCAGGGCCTCAAGAGACCCAGTACTTC.

The chain recombines TRBV19 with TRBJ1-4; D perhaps matches TRBD1 (6 bases). Trimming shortened V by 4 bases and J by 7 bases, and 16 bases separated the two germline ends. Germline CDR1 LNHDA, CDR2 SQIVND (reference sequence). This CDR3 region has 15 residues. The CDR3: CASSRQANRGEKLFF. CDR3 DNA: TGTGCCAGTAGTAGACAGGCGAACCGGGGTGAAAAACTGTTTTTT.

The chain couples TRBV30 to TRBJ2-1; maybe TRBD2 (5 bases). From germline, CDR1 is GTSNPN and CDR2 SVGIG (reference sequence). The CDR3 is 13 residues long. The V and J ends lost 4 bases and 4 bases respectively, with 11 bases between them. Here the CDR3 DNA reads TGTGCCTGGAACCGGGGTGGATACAATGAGCAGTTCTTC. Its protein product is CAWNRGGYNEQFF.